The present entry profiles one TCR beta chain with its context. This sample was taken from a study of cytomegalovirus exposure and HLA in healthy donors. The CDR3 runs 14 residues. The V gene's germline CDR1 is WNHNN and CDR2 SYGVQD (reference sequence). V lost 10 bases and J lost 8; bases outside the gene matches: 11. 60 Vbeta and 13 Jbeta primers were used in PCR. The assay was immunoSEQ multiplex PCR, and TCRdb's table has in-frame clones only and misses some. The table lists roughly 64,000 clones. The receptor comes from a woman aged 18 to 35 in good health and CMV-seronegative. Sequenced: PBMCs. This chain connects TRBV10-1 to TRBJ2-1; TRBD2 matches 10 bases. Here the CDR3 reads CANGDVAGGDEQFF. The CDR3 DNA reads TGCGCCAATGGTGACGTAGCGGGAGGAGATGAGCAGTTCTTC.